This entry features one TCR beta chain sequence. These data belong to a study of blood T cell repertoires in COVID-19. Study-level information: The analysed material was cDNA or gDNA that came from T cells, B-cell-depleted T cells, or PBMCs.

In the original processing: Nucleated cell number was recorded as an estimate derived from reference gene primer amplification. TCRdb's copy holds only in-frame clones and misses some; the assay was immunoSEQ multiplex PCR. The V and J calls and clone size come from that table; D and trimming were worked out from the DNA. The data hold 200,000 to 300,000 clones, with around 82% observed a single time. This receptor was identified in a human donor in a cohort sampled during active COVID-19. The sequencing input was peripheral blood.

CDR3 in DNA: TGCGCCAGCAGCCCCCTAAAGGTCAGCGGGAGGAACGAGCAGTACTTC. This encodes CASSPLKVSGRNEQYF. V usage is TRBV5-1 and J usage is TRBJ2-7; TRBD2 aligns across 9 bases. CDR1 is SGHRS and CDR2 is YFSETQ in the germline V gene. After removal of 4 bases from V and 5 bases from J, the junction contained 13 bases not matched to a gene. CDR3 length: 16 residues. The variable domain in full, with the rest retrieved from reference TRBV5-1 and TRBJ2-7, is KAGVTQTPRYLIKTRGQQVTLSCSPISGHRSVSWYQQTPGQGLQFLFEYFSETQRNKGNFPGRFSGRQFSNSRSEMNVSTLELGDSALYLCASSPLKVSGRNEQYFGPGTRLTVT.